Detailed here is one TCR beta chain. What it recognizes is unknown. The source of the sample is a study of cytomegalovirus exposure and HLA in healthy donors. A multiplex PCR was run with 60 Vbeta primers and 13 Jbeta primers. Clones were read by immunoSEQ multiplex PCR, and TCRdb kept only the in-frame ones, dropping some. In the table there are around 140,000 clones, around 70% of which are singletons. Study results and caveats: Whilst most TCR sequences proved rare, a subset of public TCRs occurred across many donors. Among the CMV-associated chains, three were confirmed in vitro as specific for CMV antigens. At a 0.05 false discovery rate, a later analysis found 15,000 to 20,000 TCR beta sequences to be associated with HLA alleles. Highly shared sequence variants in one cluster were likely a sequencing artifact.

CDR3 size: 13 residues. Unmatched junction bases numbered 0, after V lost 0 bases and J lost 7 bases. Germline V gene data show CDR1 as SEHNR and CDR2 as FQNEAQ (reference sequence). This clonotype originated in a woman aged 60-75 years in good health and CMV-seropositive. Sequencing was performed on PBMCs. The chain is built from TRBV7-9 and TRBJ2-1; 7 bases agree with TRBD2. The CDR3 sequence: CASSLAGGNEQFF. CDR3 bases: TGTGCCAGCAGCTTAGCGGGAGGGAATGAGCAGTTCTTC. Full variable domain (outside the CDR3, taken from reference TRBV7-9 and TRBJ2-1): DTGVSQNPRHKITKRGQNVTFRCDPISEHNRLYWYRQTLGQGPEFLTYFQNEAQLEKSRLLSDRFSAERPKGSFSTLEIQRTEQGDSAMYLCASSLAGGNEQFFGPGTRLTVL.